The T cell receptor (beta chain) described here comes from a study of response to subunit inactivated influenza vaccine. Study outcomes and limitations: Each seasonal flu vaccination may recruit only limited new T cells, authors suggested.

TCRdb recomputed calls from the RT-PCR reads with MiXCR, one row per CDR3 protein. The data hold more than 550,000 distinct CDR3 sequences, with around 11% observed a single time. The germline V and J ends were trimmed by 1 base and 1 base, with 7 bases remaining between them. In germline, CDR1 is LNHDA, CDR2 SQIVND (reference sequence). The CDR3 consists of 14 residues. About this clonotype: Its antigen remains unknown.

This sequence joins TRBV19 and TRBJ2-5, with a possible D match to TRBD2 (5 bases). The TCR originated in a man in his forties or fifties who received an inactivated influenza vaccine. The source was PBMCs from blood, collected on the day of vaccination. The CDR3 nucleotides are TGTGCCAGTAGTATAGTAGCGACCCAAGAGACCCAGTACTTC. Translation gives CASSIVATQETQYF.